Presented here are 32 T cell receptor beta chains from one specimen sequenced in a study of blood T cell repertoires in COVID-19. Only in-frame clones appear in the TCRdb table, and some are missing; sequencing was by immunoSEQ multiplex PCR. This sample has approximately 200,000 clones; approximately 84% occur once, and the top ten carry around 0.96%. Material: peripheral blood. The receptors derive from a man aged 35-49 years with acute or convalescent COVID-19.

The chain uses TRBV7-2 and TRBJ2-7, with D possibly matching TRBD1 (5 bases). The CDR3 runs to 15 residues. Trimming removed 2 bases at V and 3 bases at J, with 14 bases between. Per the germline V gene, CDR1 is SGHTA and CDR2 is FQGNSA. CDR3 bases: TGTGCCAGCAGCTTAACCTCGGACACTTACTACGAGCAGTACTTC. It encodes CASSLTSDTYYEQYF.

The rearrangement joins TRBV28 to TRBJ1-1; D unclear. The length of the CDR3 is 15 residues. In germline, CDR1 is MDHEN, CDR2 SYDVKM. The V end lost 5 bases, the J end lost 2 bases, and 15 bases lay between the germline ends. The CDR3 region is CASSPSKAGNTEAFF. CDR3 sequence (DNA): TGTGCCAGCAGTCCATCCAAGGCGGGTAACACTGAAGCTTTCTTT.

This sequence joins TRBV5-1 and TRBJ2-3, with D unclear. CDR1 and CDR2 from the germline V gene are SGHRS and YFSETQ. V lost 6 bases and J lost 3, with 17 bases in between. The CDR3 is made up of 15 amino acids. The CDR3 loop reads CASTPRSGTTDTQYF. The CDR3 nucleotides are TGCGCCAGCACCCCTCGTTCGGGTACAACAGATACGCAGTATTTT.

The rearrangement uses TRBV5-1 and TRBJ2-3, with a tentative D call TRBD2 (6 bases). Germline V CDR1 and CDR2: SGHRS, YFSETQ. V dropped 4 bases and J dropped 1 base, with 16 bases sitting between them. The CDR3 runs to 16 residues. CDR3 coding DNA: TGCGCCAGCAGCGTGGCGCCGGGACTTGGCACAGATACGCAGTATTTT. The encoded protein is CASSVAPGLGTDTQYF.

V is TRBV5-1 and J is TRBJ2-3; the match to TRBD2 covers 7 bases. With V trimmed by 0 bases and J by 4 bases, 11 bases remained unmatched. The CDR3 spans 17 residues. Per the germline V gene, CDR1 is SGHRS and CDR2 is YFSETQ. The CDR3 bases are TGCGCCAGCAGCTTGGCCTCAGCGGGGTTATCGGCAGATACGCAGTATTTT. It yields the protein CASSLASAGLSADTQYF.

The CDR3 bases are TGTGCCAGCAGCTTCCAGCCGAGGGGCACAGATACGCAGTATTTT. This sequence encodes CASSFQPRGTDTQYF. The chain carries TRBV11-2 and TRBJ2-3; tentative D call: TRBD2 (5 bases). CDR3 length: 15 amino acids. The V gene's germline CDR1 is SGHAT and CDR2 FQNNGV. The V and J ends lost 3 bases and 1 base respectively, with 11 bases between them. The entire variable domain, with the rest obtained from reference TRBV11-2 and TRBJ2-3, is as follows: EAGVAQSPRYKIIEKRQSVAFWCNPISGHATLYWYQQILGQGPKLLIQFQNNGVVDDSQLPKDRFSAERLKGVDSTLKIQPAKLEDSAVYLCASSFQPRGTDTQYFGPGTRLTVL.

The chain has TRBV3-1 (or the pseudogene TRBV3-2) and TRBJ2-5; 12 positions agree with TRBD2. There are 16 residues in the CDR3. Germline V gene data show CDR1 as LGHDT and CDR2 as YNNKEL (reference sequence). Trimming at V came to 4 bases and at J to 1 base, leaving 4 bases not matched to a gene. Here the CDR3 DNA reads TGTGCCAGCAGCCGACGGACTAGCGGGGCCCAAGAGACCCAGTACTTC. Amino acids: CASSRRTSGAQETQYF.

The chain combines TRBV5-1 with TRBJ1-2; D gene uncertain. The CDR3 totals 12 residues. Trimming left V 1 base short and J 8 bases short, with 9 bases between. Germline values: CDR1 SGHRS, CDR2 YFSETQ. CDR3 region: CASSLTAEGYTF. The DNA for the CDR3 is TGCGCCAGCAGCTTGACGGCGGAGGGCTACACCTTC.

The rearrangement joins TRBV7-2 to TRBJ2-2; TRBD1 agrees at 9 bases. Per germline, CDR1 SGHTA and CDR2 FQGNSA. This CDR3 is built from 15 residues. V gave up 2 bases and J gave up 6 bases; unmatched junction bases: 4. CDR3 bases: TGTGCCAGCAGCTTAATGGGACAGGGTCCCGGGGAGCTGTTTTTT. Its protein is CASSLMGQGPGELFF. The variable domain in full, completed from reference TRBV7-2 and TRBJ2-2, reads GAGVSQSPSNKVTEKGKDVELRCDPISGHTALYWYRQSLGQGLEFLIYFQGNSAPDKSGLPSDRFSAERTGGSVSTLTIQRTQQEDSAVYLCASSLMGQGPGELFFGEGSRLTVL.

The CDR3 reads CASSFWGGDTEAFF. The DNA for the CDR3 is TGTGCCAGCAGCTTCTGGGGGGGGGACACTGAAGCTTTCTTT. The chain recombines TRBV9 with TRBJ1-1; D is possibly TRBD1 (5 bases). V was clipped by 4 bases and J by 3 bases, with 13 bases between them. The germline V gene encodes CDR1 SGDLS and CDR2 YYNGEE. This CDR3 is 14 amino acids long.

This clone was recorded only once. The rearrangement links TRBV28 to TRBJ1-1; 10 bases match TRBD1. V dropped 6 bases and J dropped 10; count of bases not matched to a gene: 11. This CDR3 is built from 14 residues. Per germline, CDR1 MDHEN and CDR2 SYDVKM. CDR3 coding DNA: TGTGCCAGCAGAACCGGGACAGGGGACCGGGGAGCTTTCTTT. Its translation: CASRTGTGDRGAFF.

V usage is TRBV19 and J usage is TRBJ2-2; D not resolved. The CDR3 runs 13 residues. The germline CDR1 and CDR2 sequences are LNHDA and SQIVND (reference sequence). Trimming took 1 base from V and 8 from J, leaving 8 bases between them. CDR3 in DNA: TGTGCCAGTAGTATAGGGCTGTTTGGGGAGCTGTTTTTT. Its protein is CASSIGLFGELFF.

The genes are TRBV14 and TRBJ2-1; 10 bases are shared with TRBD1. Per germline, CDR1 SGHDN and CDR2 FVKESK. The V gene end was trimmed by 2 bases and the J gene end by 8 bases; junction bases not matched to a gene: 15. The CDR3 has 18 amino acids. CDR3 sequence: CASSQPGGGTGDEDEQFF. In nucleotides, the CDR3 is TGTGCCAGCAGCCAACCTGGGGGTGGGACAGGGGATGAGGATGAGCAGTTCTTC.

V is TRBV2 and J is TRBJ1-5; 8 nucleotides line up with TRBD1. There are 14 residues in the CDR3. The germline gives CDR1 SNHLY, CDR2 FYNNEI. V shed 4 bases and J 1 base; nucleotides not matched to a gene: 0. The CDR3 spells CASSAGGSNQPQHF. The CDR3 DNA follows: TGTGCCAGCAGTGCAGGGGGCAGCAATCAGCCCCAGCATTTT.

This chain links TRBV4-3 with TRBJ1-2; D ambiguous. V was clipped by 0 bases and J by 4 bases, with 12 bases between them. Looked up from germline, CDR1 is LGHNA and CDR2 is YSLEER. This CDR3 is 15 amino acids long. The CDR3 coding sequence is TGCGCCAGCAGCCAAGATAGTATGGGGAGCTATGGCTACACCTTC. Its protein product is CASSQDSMGSYGYTF.

The chain combines TRBV28 with TRBJ1-1; 10 positions agree with TRBD1. The CDR3 has 14 residues. Germline-derived CDR1 and CDR2 are MDHEN and SYDVKM. The junction had 1 base not matched to a gene; V was cut back by 3 bases and J by 3 bases. The CDR3 DNA reads as TGTGCCAGCAGTTTGGACAGGGGGGACACTGAAGCTTTCTTT. Its protein is CASSLDRGDTEAFF. Filled out from reference TRBV28 and TRBJ1-1, the complete variable domain reads DVKVTQSSRYLVKRTGEKVFLECVQDMDHENMFWYRQDPGLGLRLIYFSYDVKMKEKGDIPEGYSVSREKKERFSLILESASTNQTSMYLCASSLDRGDTEAFFGQGTRLTVV.

The J gene is TRBJ2-1, the V gene TRBV14; TRBD2 is a possible D gene (5 bases). Germline CDR1 reads SGHDN; CDR2 reads FVKESK. The CDR3 length is 16 residues. V lost 4 bases, J lost 10 bases, and 23 bases lay in between. In DNA form, the CDR3 reads TGTGCCAGCAGCCGAGCACATGGAGGTATGGAATGGGAGCAGTTCTTC. Its translation: CASSRAHGGMEWEQFF. The whole variable domain, remainder taken from reference TRBV14 and TRBJ2-1, is EAGVTQFPSHSVIEKGQTVTLRCDPISGHDNLYWYRRVMGKEIKFLLHFVKESKQDESGMPNNRFLAERTGGTYSTLKVQPAELEDSGVYFCASSRAHGGMEWEQFFGPGTRLTVL.

The chain couples TRBV5-3 to TRBJ1-2, with D possibly TRBD1 on 5 matching bases. TRBV5-3 is an ORF; its function is uncertain. The CDR3 has 18 residues. Trimming stripped 4 bases from V and 0 bases from J, with 22 bases between. For the CDR3, the DNA is TGTGCCAGAAGCCTCGGGGGGATCTATGATATGTCTAACTATGGCTACACCTTC. Translation gives CARSLGGIYDMSNYGYTF.

This clone has only one observation. The V and J genes are TRBV5-4 and TRBJ2-1; TRBD2 is a possible D gene (5 bases). CDR1 is SGHNT and CDR2 is YYREEE in the germline V gene (reference sequence). The CDR3 is made up of 17 amino acids. Between the trimmed V and J ends, which lost 0 bases and 7 bases, there was a span of 20 bases. CDR3 nucleotide sequence: TGTGCCAGCAGCTTGGGAGGAGGAGTCTTGGCTAGAAATGAGCAGTTCTTC. Amino acids: CASSLGGGVLARNEQFF.

There are many counts of this clone. J is TRBJ2-7 and V is TRBV5-6; D possibly corresponds to TRBD2 (6 bases). The CDR3 extends over 15 amino acids. V lost 3 bases and J 6 bases, leaving 19 bases between the germline ends. Germline CDR1 is SGHDT and CDR2 is YYEEEE. The CDR3 here is CASSSNRRGWVEQYF. The CDR3 DNA reads TGTGCCAGCAGCTCAAACAGGAGGGGCTGGGTCGAGCAGTACTTC.

CDR3 in amino acids: CAISSGQGETQYF. In nucleotides, the CDR3 is TGTGCCATCAGTTCCGGACAGGGCGAGACCCAGTACTTC. The chain employs TRBV10-3 and TRBJ2-5; 8 bases are a match to TRBD1. The CDR3 extends over 13 amino acids. The ends lost 5 bases at V and 5 bases at J; junction bases unmatched: 4. Per germline, CDR1 ENHRY and CDR2 SYGVKD.

This chain joins TRBV7-2 and TRBJ1-2; the D gene is possibly TRBD1 (5 bases). The germline gives CDR1 SGHTA, CDR2 FQGNSA. This CDR3 has 16 amino acids. Trimming took 4 bases from V and 3 from J, leaving 18 bases between them. CDR3 sequence reads: CASSSSLDRGYYGYTF. CDR3 sequence (DNA): TGTGCCAGCAGCTCTTCCTTAGACCGGGGGTACTATGGCTACACCTTC.

The rearrangement links TRBV19 to TRBJ2-3; weak D call: TRBD1 (5 bases). Trimming took off 4 bases at V and 0 bases at J, with 8 bases between the two ends. This CDR3 contains 14 residues. The germline gives CDR1 LNHDA, CDR2 SQIVND (reference sequence). The chain's CDR3 is CASSKGSSTDTQYF. The CDR3 DNA reads as TGTGCCAGTAGTAAGGGGTCTAGCACAGATACGCAGTATTTT.

This clone was observed a single time. The V and J genes are TRBV9 and TRBJ1-6, with 10 bases lining up with TRBD1. The CDR3 is 14 residues long. Germline V gene data show CDR1 as SGDLS and CDR2 as YYNGEE. With 4 bases clipped from V and 10 bases from J, the junction kept 5 bases outside the gene matches. CDR3 bases: TGTGCCAGCAGCTCGGGACAGGGGAGATCACCCCTCCACTTT. Translating it yields CASSSGQGRSPLHF.

This chain connects TRBV6-6 to TRBJ1-4, with D perhaps matching TRBD1 (6 bases). The CDR3 has 15 amino acids. In germline, CDR1 is MNHNY, CDR2 SVGAGI (reference sequence). V was trimmed by 2 bases and J by 3 bases, leaving 10 bases between them. This CDR3 is CASSYTGTPNEKLFF. In nucleotides, the CDR3 is TGTGCCAGCAGTTACACAGGGACACCTAATGAAAAACTGTTTTTT.

This clone has only one observation. The rearrangement joins TRBV6-1 to TRBJ1-5, with TRBD1 identical over 8 bases. The CDR3 sequence is 16 residues long. CDR1 is MNHNS, CDR2 SASEGT, per germline. V lost 0 bases, J lost 6 bases, and 7 bases stayed unmatched. The CDR3 region has the DNA TGTGCCAGCAGTGAAGCGCGCCAGGGGGCGAGTCAGCCCCAGCATTTT. Amino acids: CASSEARQGASQPQHF.

This sequence joins TRBV14 and TRBJ2-7; D not certain. Trimming shortened V by 4 bases and J by 6 bases, and 16 bases separated the two germline ends. Germline V gene lookup returns CDR1 SGHDN and CDR2 FVKESK. CDR3 length: 14 residues. The CDR3 DNA follows: TGTGCCAGCAGCCCCCCCTGGAGTTGGGTCGAGCAGTACTTC. Amino acid sequence: CASSPPWSWVEQYF.

This clone was seen a single time. The chain combines TRBV11-3 with TRBJ2-2; D is perhaps TRBD2 (7 bases). Germline V lookup: CDR1 SGHNT, CDR2 YENEEA. The CDR3 runs to 15 residues. V lost 6 bases to trimming and J lost 6 bases, with 17 bases between them. The CDR3 DNA reads as TGTGCCAGCAGTGATCGCGGGGGCGGGGCCGGGGAGCTGTTTTTT. It codes for CASSDRGGGAGELFF.

The V gene is TRBV6-2 or TRBV6-3, the J gene TRBJ1-1; TRBD1 agrees at 11 bases. This CDR3 contains 16 residues. Unmatched junction bases numbered 4, after V lost 0 bases and J lost 4 bases. Germline loops: CDR1 MNHEY, CDR2 SVGEGT. CDR3 nucleotides: TGTGCCAGCAGTTACTCAGGACAGGGGGCTAGCACTGAAGCTTTCTTT. It codes for CASSYSGQGASTEAFF.

The CDR3 nucleotides are TGTGCCTGGAGTGTACCCGGACAGGGGGTTATGTCGGCTTTCTTT. It is translated as CAWSVPGQGVMSAFF. This chain joins TRBV30 and TRBJ1-1; TRBD1 matches 10 bases. This CDR3 spans 15 amino acids. Germline V gene data show CDR1 as GTSNPN and CDR2 as SVGIG (reference sequence). V shed 0 bases, J shed 11 bases, and the junction held 12 bases outside the gene matches.

This clone came up a few times. The gene calls are TRBV4-1 and TRBJ1-1; D not certain. V was clipped by 4 bases and J by 1 base, with 10 bases between them. The CDR3 spans 14 residues. CDR1 and CDR2 (germline): MGHRA, YSYEKL. CDR3 in DNA: TGCGCCAGCAGCCTCCTATCCGGGAACACTGAAGCTTTCTTT. Its protein product is CASSLLSGNTEAFF.

This rearrangement joins TRBV14 to TRBJ1-2, with 8 bases that match TRBD1. The V and J ends lost 1 base and 8 bases, in that order; junction bases with no gene match: 9. Germline-derived CDR1 and CDR2 are SGHDN and FVKESK. This CDR3 spans 15 amino acids. DNA of the CDR3: TGTGCCAGCAGCCAAGGTAGTCGGGACAGGCAAGGCTACACCTTC. Translating it yields CASSQGSRDRQGYTF. Full variable domain (outside the CDR3, taken from reference TRBV14 and TRBJ1-2): EAGVTQFPSHSVIEKGQTVTLRCDPISGHDNLYWYRRVMGKEIKFLLHFVKESKQDESGMPNNRFLAERTGGTYSTLKVQPAELEDSGVYFCASSQGSRDRQGYTFGSGTRLTVV.